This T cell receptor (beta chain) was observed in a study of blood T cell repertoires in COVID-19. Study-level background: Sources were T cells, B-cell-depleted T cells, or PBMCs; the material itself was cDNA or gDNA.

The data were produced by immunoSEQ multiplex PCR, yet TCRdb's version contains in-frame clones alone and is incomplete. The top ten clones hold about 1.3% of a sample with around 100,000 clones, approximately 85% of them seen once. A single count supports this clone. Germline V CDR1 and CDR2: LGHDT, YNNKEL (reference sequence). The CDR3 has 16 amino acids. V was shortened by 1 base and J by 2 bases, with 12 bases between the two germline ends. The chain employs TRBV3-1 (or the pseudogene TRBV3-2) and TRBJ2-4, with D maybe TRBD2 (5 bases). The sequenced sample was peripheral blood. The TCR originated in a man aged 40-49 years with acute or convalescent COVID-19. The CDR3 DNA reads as TGTGCCAGCAGCCAAGGCTCGGCTAGCACCAAAAACATTCAGTACTTC. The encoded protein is CASSQGSASTKNIQYF.